This T cell receptor beta chain is drawn from a study of memory B cells and T cells in multiple sclerosis. The table came from immunoSEQ multiplex PCR; TCRdb's copy has only in-frame clones and leaves some out. Of 13,000 to 15,000 clones listed, almost 70% are singletons. The CDR3 runs 15 residues. Looked up from germline, CDR1 is MDHEN and CDR2 is SYDVKM. J was trimmed by 1 base and V by 6 bases; bases with no gene match: 6. The TCR sequence derives from a human donor with multiple sclerosis. The V call is TRBV28, the J call TRBJ1-5, with 7 nucleotides matching TRBD1. Specimen: memory (CD45RO+) CD4+ T cells from blood. The CDR3 protein is CASRLGGFSNQPQHF. The CDR3 region has the DNA TGTGCCAGCAGATTAGGGGGCTTCAGCAATCAGCCCCAGCATTTT.